The 21 T cell receptor beta chains below all came from one sample that was sequenced in a study of neurological immune-mediated disorders. In TCRdb, the 5' RACE reads were re-called with MiXCR into one record per CDR3 protein. The profile shows tens of thousands of distinct CDR3 sequences, around 4% of them singletons. Sequenced input: PBMCs. These receptors were collected from a man in his fifties or sixties with multiple sclerosis.

This clonotype has at least ten counts. V gene TRBV27 combines with J gene TRBJ1-1; D call uncertain. CDR3 length: 15 amino acids. Trimming shortened V by 2 bases and J by 3 bases, and 13 bases separated the two germline ends. Germline V gene data show CDR1 as MNHEY and CDR2 as SMNVEV (reference sequence). The CDR3, as DNA: TGTGCCAGCAGTTTAGAGTCGCCCAGATACACTGAAGCTTTCTTT. Its protein product is CASSLESPRYTEAFF.

In regard to this clonotype: Given the absence of the conserved phenylalanine or tryptophan at the CDR3 end, a read error is likely. This chain joins TRBV18 and TRBJ2-7; possible D gene TRBD1, 6 bases. Germline CDR1 reads KGHSH; CDR2 reads LQKENI. V lost 1 base to trimming and J lost 2 bases, with 9 bases between them. The CDR3 sequence is 14 residues long. For the CDR3, the DNA is TGTGCCAGCTCACCACAGGGGGTTACCTACGAGCAGTACAAC. Its protein is CASSPQGVTYEQYN.

This clonotype was picked up a small number of times. This CDR3 is CSATPAGGNPYEQYF. For the CDR3, the DNA is TGCAGTGCCACCCCGGCGGGAGGGAACCCCTACGAGCAGTACTTC. This rearrangement joins TRBV20-1 to TRBJ2-7; 9 bases align to TRBD2. Germline CDR1 and CDR2: DFQATT and SNEGSKA (reference sequence). The CDR3 contains 15 residues. The V segment lost 6 bases and the J segment 2 bases; nucleotides outside the gene matches: 11.

This clonotype was recorded many times. The chain is built from TRBV20-1 and TRBJ1-4; a weak D match, TRBD1 (5 bases). Germline V gene lookup returns CDR1 DFQATT and CDR2 SNEGSKA (reference sequence). The CDR3 is 13 amino acids. Trimming shortened V by 6 bases and J by 2 bases, and 10 bases separated the two germline ends. The chain's CDR3 is CSAGGGTNEKLFF. The DNA for the CDR3 is TGCAGTGCCGGGGGGGGTACTAATGAAAAACTGTTTTTT.

This clonotype has a count of ten or more. The CDR3 is CASSLGGTAGNTIYF. Written as DNA, the CDR3 is TGCGCCAGCAGCCTAGGGGGGACTGCTGGAAACACCATATATTTT. The chain employs TRBV5-1 and TRBJ1-3, with D possibly being TRBD1 (6 bases). Germline loops: CDR1 SGHRS, CDR2 YFSETQ. The CDR3 spans 15 residues. The ends were cut back, 4 bases at V and 2 bases at J, with 13 bases in the middle.

At least ten counts were recorded for this clonotype. The chain has TRBV15 and TRBJ2-2; D may be TRBD2 (5 bases). Trimming cost V 0 bases and J 0 bases, with 11 bases left between them. Germline-derived CDR1 and CDR2 are LNHNV and YYDKDF (reference sequence). This CDR3 comprises 17 residues. CDR3 amino acids: CATSRDFWGANTGELFF. In DNA form, the CDR3 reads TGTGCCACCAGCAGAGATTTTTGGGGAGCGAACACCGGGGAGCTGTTTTTT. Variable domain in full (rest from reference TRBV15 and TRBJ2-2): DAMVIQNPRYQVTQFGKPVTLSCSQTLNHNVMYWYQQKSSQAPKLLFHYYDKDFNNEADTPDNFQSRRPNTSFCFLDIRSPGLGDTAMYLCATSRDFWGANTGELFFGEGSRLTVL.

Ten or more counts support this clonotype. The rearrangement links TRBV7-8 to TRBJ2-3; D gene unclear. The CDR3 sequence is 12 residues long. Germline V gene data show CDR1 as SGHVS and CDR2 as FQNEAQ. Trimming cost V 0 bases and J 4 bases, with 2 bases left between them. The DNA for the CDR3 is TGTGCCAGCAGCTTAGCTTCAGATACGCAGTATTTT. Translated: CASSLASDTQYF.

This clonotype was observed many times. The chain joins TRBV28 to TRBJ2-4; no clear D gene. V gave up 3 bases and J gave up 1 base, with 10 bases separating them. Germline values: CDR1 MDHEN, CDR2 SYDVKM. This CDR3 is built from 15 residues. The CDR3 sequence: CASSFVGAAKNIQYF. The CDR3 DNA follows: TGTGCCAGCAGTTTTGTGGGTGCGGCCAAAAACATTCAGTACTTC.

This clonotype turned up a few times. V is TRBV10-3 and J is TRBJ1-1; 7 positions match TRBD1. The V gene end was trimmed by 8 bases and the J gene end by 1 base; junction bases not matched to a gene: 7. CDR1 ENHRY and CDR2 SYGVKD come from the germline V gene. The CDR3 covers 14 residues. CDR3 sequence: CAISEGQSNTEAFF. The CDR3 region has the DNA TGTGCCATCTCCGAGGGACAGTCGAACACTGAAGCTTTCTTT.

CDR3 region: CASSQDRGERRELFF. Here the CDR3 DNA reads TGTGCCAGCAGCCAAGACAGGGGCGAGCGGCGGGAGCTGTTTTTT. The J gene is TRBJ2-2, the V gene TRBV3-1; weak D call: TRBD1 (6 bases). Germline V CDR1 and CDR2: LGHDT, YNNKEL (reference sequence). The V gene lost 0 bases and the J gene lost 9 bases, with 14 bases spanning the gap. The CDR3 is 15 residues long.

This clonotype was found many times. This CDR3 is CASSFTPLAGGRGEQFF. CDR3 nucleotides: TGTGCCAGCAGCTTCACTCCCTTAGCGGGAGGGCGGGGTGAGCAGTTCTTC. The chain couples TRBV5-6 to TRBJ2-1; 11 positions agree with TRBD2. The CDR3 is 17 residues long. J gave up 9 bases and V 2 bases, and 13 bases lay outside the gene matches. Germline CDR1 reads SGHDT; CDR2 reads YYEEEE.

At least ten counts were recorded for this clonotype. V is TRBV28 and J is TRBJ1-2, with D possibly TRBD1 on 5 matching bases. This CDR3 has 14 residues. Germline CDR1 and CDR2: MDHEN and SYDVKM. The V gene lost 2 bases and the J gene lost 4 bases, with 11 bases spanning the gap. The CDR3 nucleotides are TGTGCCAGCAGTTTACCCCAGGGATTCTATGGCTACACCTTC. As protein: CASSLPQGFYGYTF.

This clonotype was seen repeatedly, ten times or more. The chain has TRBV5-1 and TRBJ2-2, with 10 bases fitting TRBD2. The CDR3 runs 16 residues. V lost 0 bases to trimming and J lost 5 bases; unmatched junction nucleotides: 4. The germline V gene has CDR1 SGHRS and CDR2 YFSETQ. The DNA for the CDR3 is TGCGCCAGCAGCTTGGATGGTAGCGGGAGGACCGGGGAGCTGTTTTTT. It codes for CASSLDGSGRTGELFF. The full variable domain, rest sourced from reference TRBV5-1 and TRBJ2-2, is KAGVTQTPRYLIKTRGQQVTLSCSPISGHRSVSWYQQTPGQGLQFLFEYFSETQRNKGNFPGRFSGRQFSNSRSEMNVSTLELGDSALYLCASSLDGSGRTGELFFGEGSRLTVL.

The CDR3 DNA sequence: TGCAGTGTTAGTGCCCAGGGTTATCCTACTGAAGCTTTCTTT. Amino acids: CSVSAQGYPTEAFF. The chain carries TRBV20-1 and TRBJ1-1; TRBD1 is a possible D gene (5 bases). The germline V and J ends were trimmed by 7 bases and 5 bases, with 20 bases remaining between them. The CDR3 runs 14 residues. The germline V gene encodes CDR1 DFQATT and CDR2 SNEGSKA (reference sequence).

V gene TRBV7-2 combines with J gene TRBJ2-7; D not certain. The CDR3 is made up of 17 amino acids. Trimming took 5 bases from V and 6 from J, leaving 26 bases between them. Germline V gives CDR1 SGHTA, CDR2 FQGNSA. DNA for the CDR3: TGTGCCAGCAGCCCTTTCCGTCCAGCCCCCCCTGCTCGCGAGCAGTACTTC. As protein: CASSPFRPAPPAREQYF.

This clonotype appeared many times. The J gene is TRBJ1-1, the V gene TRBV4-1; D remains unclear. There are 12 residues in the CDR3. V was pared by 1 base and J by 6 bases, with 6 bases between. CDR1 MGHRA and CDR2 YSYEKL come from the germline V gene. The CDR3 coding sequence is TGCGCCAGCAGCCAAGCAGCCTCTGAAGCTTTCTTT. Its translation is CASSQAASEAFF.

This clonotype was seen many times. The genes are TRBV6-6 and TRBJ1-5, with a tentative D call TRBD1 (6 bases). The CDR3 spans 14 residues. V lost 4 bases and J 2 bases, leaving 9 bases between the germline ends. Germline CDR1 and CDR2: MNHNY and SVGAGI (reference sequence). CDR3 sequence: CASSWGAGNQPQHF. CDR3 DNA: TGTGCCAGCAGTTGGGGGGCAGGCAATCAGCCCCAGCATTTT.

This clonotype was found many times. The rearrangement joins TRBV18 to TRBJ2-7; D not certain. Germline assignment: CDR1 KGHSH and CDR2 LQKENI. The germline V and J ends were trimmed by 0 bases and 6 bases, with 9 bases remaining between them. This CDR3 comprises 13 residues. As DNA, the CDR3 is TGTGCCAGCTCACCACCTTCAGCAGGCGAGCAGTACTTC. Translated: CASSPPSAGEQYF. Full variable domain (remainder filled in from reference TRBV18 and TRBJ2-7): NAGVMQNPRHLVRRRGQEARLRCSPMKGHSHVYWYRQLPEEGLKFMVYLQKENIIDESGMPKERFSAEFPKEGPSILRIQQVVRGDSAAYFCASSPPSAGEQYFGPGTRLTVT.

This clonotype is classed as large. The chain couples TRBV6-2 or TRBV6-3 to TRBJ2-1; 8 bases align to TRBD1. The germline gives CDR1 MNHEY, CDR2 SVGEGT. The CDR3 covers 15 residues. J was trimmed by 6 bases and V by 2 bases; bases with no gene match: 6. CDR3 nucleotide sequence: TGTGCCAGCAGTTACCTTGGGACAGGATCCAATGAGCAGTTCTTC. Translated, it gives CASSYLGTGSNEQFF.

This clonotype was picked up many times. J is TRBJ1-2 and V is TRBV12-3 or TRBV12-4; possibly TRBD1 for D (5 bases). The V gene lost 3 bases and the J gene lost 7 bases, with 12 bases spanning the gap. The CDR3 covers 13 residues. In nucleotides, the CDR3 is TGTGCCAGCAGTTTCGGTTACGGGGGTGGCTACACCTTC. This encodes CASSFGYGGGYTF.

The sample holds many counts of this clonotype. The rearrangement joins TRBV20-1 to TRBJ2-1; D is possibly TRBD1 (6 bases). CDR1 is DFQATT, CDR2 SNEGSKA, per germline (reference sequence). The CDR3 is 15 residues long. The V gene lost 4 bases and the J gene lost 1 base, with 14 bases spanning the gap. CDR3 nucleotides: TGCAGTGCTAATACAGGGCTCCTGTCCTACAATGAGCAGTTCTTC. The encoded protein is CSANTGLLSYNEQFF.